Listed here are 9 T cell receptor beta chains from one sample, sequenced in a study of blood T cell repertoires in COVID-19. Profiled with immunoSEQ multiplex PCR; TCRdb holds only in-frame clones, not every one. The data contain more than 45,000 clones, 78% of them seen just once; the ten biggest clones take up roughly 5.3%. The sample comprised peripheral blood. These receptors were obtained from a human donor in a cohort sampled during active COVID-19.

This clone was recorded a few times. The chain couples TRBV10-3 to TRBJ1-5, with D perhaps matching TRBD1 (5 bases). Germline CDR1 ENHRY, CDR2 SYGVKD. The CDR3 is 15 residues long. V was clipped by 0 bases and J by 0 bases, with 6 bases between them. The CDR3 DNA is TGTGCCATCAGTGAGTCGGGGCCTAGCAATCAGCCCCAGCATTTT. As protein: CAISESGPSNQPQHF.

The chain combines TRBV24-1 with TRBJ1-1, with D maybe TRBD1 (6 bases). Trimming removed 8 bases at V and 4 bases at J, with 13 bases between. The CDR3 runs to 13 residues. In germline, CDR1 is KGHDR, CDR2 SFDVKD. The CDR3 sequence: CATNQGWGTEAFF. CDR3 in DNA: TGTGCCACCAACCAGGGGTGGGGCACTGAAGCTTTCTTT.

In this sample, this clone turned up a few times. The rearrangement joins TRBV2 to TRBJ2-7; a possible D gene is TRBD2 (6 bases). The CDR3 is made up of 12 amino acids. Germline V gives CDR1 SNHLY, CDR2 FYNNEI. Trimming left V 7 bases short and J 4 bases short, with 11 bases between. As DNA, the CDR3 is TGTGCCAGCACCCTCGGGGGTTACGAGCAGTACTTC. It specifies CASTLGGYEQYF. The full variable domain, its missing parts supplied by reference TRBV2 and TRBJ2-7, is EPEVTQTPSHQVTQMGQEVILRCVPISNHLYFYWYRQILGQKVEFLVSFYNNEISEKSEIFDDQFSVERPDGSNFTLKIRSTKLEDSAMYFCASTLGGYEQYFGPGTRLTVT.

This clone was seen only once. The chain employs TRBV5-1 and TRBJ2-7; 10 nucleotides line up with TRBD1. The V segment lost 4 bases and the J segment 4 bases; nucleotides outside the gene matches: 8. Germline CDR1 and CDR2: SGHRS and YFSETQ. The CDR3 has 15 residues. The CDR3 protein is CASSGTGTGVYEQYF. In nucleotides, the CDR3 is TGCGCCAGCAGCGGCACCGGGACAGGGGTTTACGAGCAGTACTTC. Full variable domain (outside the CDR3, taken from reference TRBV5-1 and TRBJ2-7): KAGVTQTPRYLIKTRGQQVTLSCSPISGHRSVSWYQQTPGQGLQFLFEYFSETQRNKGNFPGRFSGRQFSNSRSEMNVSTLELGDSALYLCASSGTGTGVYEQYFGPGTRLTVT.

The rearrangement joins TRBV5-1 to TRBJ2-7; possibly TRBD2 for D (6 bases). Trimming took 4 bases from V and 6 from J, leaving 14 bases between them. The CDR3 runs 13 residues. Germline V gene data show CDR1 as SGHRS and CDR2 as YFSETQ. The CDR3 coding sequence is TGCGCCAGCAGCCCGGGACTGTTCCTCGAGCAGTACTTC. It specifies CASSPGLFLEQYF.

V usage is TRBV19 and J usage is TRBJ2-7; maybe TRBD1 (6 bases). Trimming removed 1 base at V and 3 bases at J, with 13 bases between. There are 15 residues in the CDR3. Germline V lookup: CDR1 LNHDA, CDR2 SQIVND (reference sequence). The DNA for the CDR3 is TGTGCCAGTAGTATAGCGGACAGTAGCTACTACGAGCAGTACTTC. It encodes CASSIADSSYYEQYF.

The chain has TRBV19 and TRBJ2-1, with D perhaps matching TRBD2 (7 bases). CDR3 size: 14 residues. The V gene's germline CDR1 is LNHDA and CDR2 SQIVND (reference sequence). V lost 3 bases and J 5 bases, leaving 11 bases between the germline ends. This chain's CDR3 is CASSMGGRNNEQFF. The CDR3 nucleotides read TGTGCCAGTAGTATGGGGGGGCGGAACAATGAGCAGTTCTTC.

This chain's CDR3 is CASSYRGQNTEAFF. Here the CDR3 DNA reads TGTGCCAGCAGTTACCGAGGGCAGAACACTGAAGCTTTCTTT. The chain employs TRBV6-5 and TRBJ1-1; no reliable D call. This CDR3 is 14 amino acids long. The germline V gene has CDR1 MNHEY and CDR2 SVGAGI. V was clipped by 2 bases and J by 1 base, with 8 bases between them.

This clone was picked up a small number of times. CDR3 loop: CASSLNAGLRETQYF. CDR3 DNA sequence: TGTGCCAGCAGCTTAAATGCGGGGTTGCGAGAGACCCAGTACTTC. The chain combines TRBV7-3 with TRBJ2-5; D possibly corresponds to TRBD2 (6 bases). Per germline, CDR1 SGHTA and CDR2 FQGTGA. The CDR3 spans 15 residues. Trimming pared 1 base from V and 4 bases from J, leaving 13 bases between.